The next 8 T cell receptor beta chains were all read from a single sample in a study of T cell responses to AZD1222 COVID-19 vaccine. Assay used: immunoSEQ multiplex PCR; TCRdb lists only in-frame clones, some missing. The sample lists 84,000 or so clones; around nine tenths were seen once. This specimen consisted of peripheral blood, obtained on day 0 of MenACWY control vaccination. The receptors stem from an adult in good health.

This clone appeared a few times. The chain combines TRBV24-1 with TRBJ2-7; 11 nucleotides line up with TRBD1. The ends lost 10 bases at V and 5 bases at J; junction bases unmatched: 6. Germline CDR1 KGHDR, CDR2 SFDVKD. The CDR3 totals 13 residues. CDR3 protein: CATGTGGTDEQYF. CDR3 sequence (DNA): TGTGCCACTGGGACAGGGGGTACCGACGAGCAGTACTTC.

In DNA, the CDR3 is TGTGCCAGCAGTTCAGAGACCCAGTACTTC. This encodes CASSSETQYF. The chain uses TRBV28 and TRBJ2-5; D unresolved. CDR1 MDHEN and CDR2 SYDVKM come from the germline V gene. This CDR3 contains 10 residues. V dropped 4 bases and J dropped 4 bases, with 1 base sitting between them.

The rearrangement links TRBV12-5 to TRBJ2-3, with 9 bases lining up with TRBD2. Germline assignment: CDR1 LGHNT and CDR2 FRNRAP. CDR3 length: 14 residues. The V and J ends lost 6 bases and 5 bases, in that order; junction bases with no gene match: 6. The DNA for the CDR3 is TGTGCTAGTGGGAGGACTAGCGTGGAAGATACGCAGTATTTT. It encodes CASGRTSVEDTQYF.

The chain is built from TRBV24-1 and TRBJ1-4, with TRBD1 matching 7 bases. J lost 5 bases, V lost 7 bases, and 3 bases had no gene match. The germline V gene encodes CDR1 KGHDR and CDR2 SFDVKD. The length of the CDR3 is 13 residues. CDR3 protein: CATRGTANEKLFF. The CDR3 DNA follows: TGTGCCACCAGGGGGACAGCGAATGAAAAACTGTTTTTT.

The gene calls are TRBV9 and TRBJ2-5, with D hard to call. V gave up 5 bases and J gave up 2 bases, with 10 bases separating them. The CDR3 loop spans 13 amino acids. Germline values: CDR1 SGDLS, CDR2 YYNGEE. The CDR3 here is CASSYSWQETQYF. The CDR3 region has the DNA TGTGCCAGCAGTTACTCCTGGCAAGAGACCCAGTACTTC.

The V call is TRBV18, the J call TRBJ1-2, with 7 bases matching TRBD1. The J segment lost 14 bases and the V segment lost 2 bases, leaving 11 bases of the junction unmatched. The CDR3 consists of 13 residues. In germline, CDR1 is KGHSH, CDR2 LQKENI. CDR3 sequence (DNA): TGTGCCAGCTCACCAGAGACAGGGTCTCAGGGTACCTTC. Translated: CASSPETGSQGTF. The entire variable domain, with the rest obtained from reference TRBV18 and TRBJ1-2, is as follows: NAGVMQNPRHLVRRRGQEARLRCSPMKGHSHVYWYRQLPEEGLKFMVYLQKENIIDESGMPKERFSAEFPKEGPSILRIQQVVRGDSAAYFCASSPETGSQGTFGSGTRLTVV.

The chain combines TRBV3-1 (or the pseudogene TRBV3-2) with TRBJ1-1; D perhaps matches TRBD1 (5 bases). Trimming took off 2 bases at V and 4 bases at J, with 14 bases between the two ends. The CDR3 loop spans 15 amino acids. The V gene's germline CDR1 is LGHDT and CDR2 YNNKEL (reference sequence). The CDR3 region is CASSQNQGRGTEAFF. Here the CDR3 DNA reads TGTGCCAGCAGCCAAAACCAGGGCCGGGGCACTGAAGCTTTCTTT.

This chain uses TRBV5-1 with TRBJ2-7; TRBD1 aligns across 8 bases. Trimming at V came to 3 bases and at J to 4 bases, leaving 6 bases not matched to a gene. The CDR3 consists of 14 residues. CDR1 is SGHRS and CDR2 is YFSETQ in the germline V gene. The CDR3 reads CASSSGTGEYEQYF. CDR3 DNA sequence: TGCGCCAGCAGCTCCGGGACAGGAGAATACGAGCAGTACTTC. The whole variable domain, remainder taken from reference TRBV5-1 and TRBJ2-7, is KAGVTQTPRYLIKTRGQQVTLSCSPISGHRSVSWYQQTPGQGLQFLFEYFSETQRNKGNFPGRFSGRQFSNSRSEMNVSTLELGDSALYLCASSSGTGEYEQYFGPGTRLTVT.